Below, 28 T cell receptor beta chains from the same sample are listed, as sequenced in a study of T cell responses to AZD1222 COVID-19 vaccine (dated by TCRdb to the early 2020s). Library generation was performed with the immunoSEQ multiplex PCR assay. The immuneACCESS repertoire file appears here via TCRdb, limited to in-frame rearrangements. These files lack a portion of the clones; in checked studies, under half of the deficit traces to unresolved V genes, and the cause of the others is not known. This sample gives approximately 220,000 clones in total; around 93% of them show up just once. 0.9% to 1.1% of the sample is held by the ten biggest clonotypes. The time point tag for this specimen amounts to: baseline before first vaccination. The sample's treatment or condition label, decoded: meningococcal conjugate vaccine given as trial control. Specimen: peripheral blood, collected on day 0 of MenACWY control vaccination. Source of these receptors: an adult in good health.

The V gene is TRBV7-9, the J gene TRBJ1-2, with D possibly matching TRBD1 (5 bases). Germline CDR1 SEHNR, CDR2 FQNEAQ (reference sequence). The CDR3 extends over 15 amino acids. The germline V and J ends were trimmed by 2 bases and 5 bases, with 15 bases remaining between them. The CDR3 here is CASSLRGAVGYGYTF. The DNA for the CDR3 is TGTGCCAGCAGCTTAAGGGGTGCGGTGGGGTATGGCTACACCTTC.

The chain is built from TRBV21-1 and TRBJ2-6. TRBV21-1 is marked as a pseudogene. The CDR3 loop spans 20 amino acids. The CDR3 loop is CASSKGPRTGSPTGANVLTF. The CDR3 nucleotides read TGTGCCAGCAGCAAAGGTCCTCGGACCGGGTCCCCGACAGGGGCCAACGTCCTGACTTTC.

The chain links TRBV6-6 to TRBJ2-2; D unresolved. Germline assignment: CDR1 MNHNY and CDR2 SVGAGI (reference sequence). The CDR3 extends over 14 amino acids. Trimming shortened V by 0 bases and J by 7 bases, and 9 bases separated the two germline ends. The CDR3 is CASSYSAWNGELFF. CDR3 in DNA: TGTGCCAGCAGTTACTCGGCCTGGAACGGGGAGCTGTTTTTT.

The chain recombines TRBV10-1 with TRBJ2-7; maybe TRBD1 (6 bases). Germline CDR1 reads WNHNN; CDR2 reads SYGVQD (reference sequence). V was shortened by 3 bases and J by 7 bases, with 16 bases between the two germline ends. This CDR3 contains 14 residues. CDR3 residues: CASSDGGSLEEQYF. CDR3 in DNA: TGCGCCAGCAGTGATGGGGGCTCCTTGGAGGAGCAGTACTTC.

The genes are TRBV2 and TRBJ2-2, with TRBD1 as a possible D gene (5 bases). Germline lookup yields CDR1 SNHLY and CDR2 FYNNEI. V gave up 2 bases and J gave up 6 bases, with 13 bases separating them. The CDR3 runs 15 residues. Here the CDR3 reads CASSEQGIGPGELFF. CDR3 DNA: TGTGCCAGCAGTGAACAGGGAATAGGCCCCGGGGAGCTGTTTTTT.

A single count supports this clone. The CDR3, as DNA: TGTGCCAGCAGCCACTCCGGGACAGCCTATGGAAACACCATATATTTT. It specifies CASSHSGTAYGNTIYF. The V and J genes are TRBV3-1 (or the pseudogene TRBV3-2) and TRBJ1-3, with 7 nucleotides matching TRBD1. Trimming cost V 3 bases and J 3 bases; bases outside gene matches: 8. The germline gives CDR1 LGHDT, CDR2 YNNKEL (reference sequence). The CDR3 is 16 amino acids.

This chain uses TRBV5-1 with TRBJ1-1, with a tentative D call TRBD1 (6 bases). Trimming removed 4 bases from V and 5 bases from J, with 15 bases in between. This CDR3 contains 14 residues. Germline V gene data show CDR1 as SGHRS and CDR2 as YFSETQ. CDR3 DNA: TGCGCCAGCAGCAGGGACCGAGGGGGGACTGAAGCTTTCTTT. It yields the protein CASSRDRGGTEAFF.

In DNA, the CDR3 is TGTGCCAGCAGCTTAGAGGGGCCCGCTGAAGCTTTCTTT. Amino acids: CASSLEGPAEAFF. The rearrangement uses TRBV7-9 and TRBJ1-1, with D possibly being TRBD1 (5 bases). This CDR3 region has 13 residues. Trimming removed 1 base at V and 6 bases at J, with 9 bases between. Germline assignment: CDR1 SEHNR and CDR2 FQNEAQ (reference sequence).

The chain combines TRBV4-1 with TRBJ2-1, with 8 bases fitting TRBD1. Germline V lookup: CDR1 MGHRA, CDR2 YSYEKL. The CDR3 length is 13 residues. The trim removed 5 bases at V and 6 bases at J, leaving 3 bases unmatched. The CDR3 is CASSFTGGNEQFF. The CDR3 coding sequence is TGCGCCAGCAGCTTCACAGGGGGCAATGAGCAGTTCTTC.

The chain combines TRBV18 with TRBJ1-1; no definite D call. Germline V lookup: CDR1 KGHSH, CDR2 LQKENI. The CDR3 is 16 residues long. Deletions cut 2 bases from V and 3 bases from J, with 16 bases between. The CDR3 DNA reads TGTGCCAGCTCACCAGGGCTTCTCGACGCGGACACTGAAGCTTTCTTT. Its protein product is CASSPGLLDADTEAFF.

The J gene is TRBJ2-7, the V gene TRBV7-8, with 9 bases aligning to TRBD2. Germline-derived CDR1 and CDR2 are SGHVS and FQNEAQ. This CDR3 has 16 residues. After removal of 1 base from V and 7 bases from J, the junction contained 11 bases not matched to a gene. CDR3 bases: TGTGCCAGCAGCTTAGGTAGCGGGGGAATCTTAAGTGAGCAGTACTTC. Its translation is CASSLGSGGILSEQYF.

V usage is TRBV5-6 and J usage is TRBJ2-1; 12 positions match TRBD2. CDR1 is SGHDT and CDR2 is YYEEEE in the germline V gene. Trimming removed 2 bases from V and 10 bases from J; junction bases left unmatched: 4. CDR3 size: 14 residues. CDR3 in amino acids: CASSFTSGGLEQFF. CDR3 DNA: TGTGCCAGCAGCTTCACTAGCGGGGGGTTGGAGCAGTTCTTC.

This sequence joins TRBV5-6 and TRBJ1-2, with TRBD1 as a possible D gene (5 bases). The CDR3 has 12 residues. CDR1 and CDR2 from the germline V gene are SGHDT and YYEEEE. V shed 0 bases and J shed 5 bases, with 5 bases lying between them. Here the CDR3 reads CASSLEGYGYTF. The CDR3 DNA reads as TGTGCCAGCAGCTTGGAGGGGTATGGCTACACCTTC.

V usage is TRBV5-1 and J usage is TRBJ2-2; no firm D call. There are 15 residues in the CDR3. In germline, CDR1 is SGHRS, CDR2 YFSETQ. The ends were cut back, 0 bases at V and 6 bases at J, with 12 bases in the middle. CDR3 region: CASSLDVSKSGELFF. DNA of the CDR3: TGCGCCAGCAGCTTGGATGTGTCGAAGTCCGGGGAGCTGTTTTTT. The whole variable domain, filled in from reference TRBV5-1 and TRBJ2-2, reads KAGVTQTPRYLIKTRGQQVTLSCSPISGHRSVSWYQQTPGQGLQFLFEYFSETQRNKGNFPGRFSGRQFSNSRSEMNVSTLELGDSALYLCASSLDVSKSGELFFGEGSRLTVL.

The chain couples TRBV10-3 to TRBJ1-1; D is uncertain. V lost 3 bases to trimming and J lost 6 bases, with 11 bases between them. CDR3 size: 13 residues. Germline V gene lookup returns CDR1 ENHRY and CDR2 SYGVKD. Here the CDR3 DNA reads TGTGCCATCAGTGAAGACCCTAGGGCTGAAGCTTTCTTT. Translation gives CAISEDPRAEAFF.

This clone was picked up a small number of times. The chain combines TRBV6-5 with TRBJ2-1; 10 bases are a match to TRBD2. Losses at the gene ends were 6 bases for V and 7 bases for J; bases not matched to a gene: 9. Germline CDR1 MNHEY, CDR2 SVGAGI. The CDR3 is made up of 15 amino acids. This CDR3 is CASRDSGGARNEQFF. In nucleotides, the CDR3 is TGTGCCAGCAGAGACAGCGGGGGGGCCAGAAATGAGCAGTTCTTC.

The J gene is TRBJ2-5, the V gene TRBV2, with 9 bases that match TRBD2. The germline CDR1 and CDR2 sequences are SNHLY and FYNNEI. CDR3 length: 15 residues. Losses at the gene ends were 6 bases for V and 5 bases for J; bases not matched to a gene: 10. The CDR3 DNA follows: TGTGCCAGCAGCGATAGCGGGGGCGGGCGGGAGACCCAGTACTTC. Translated: CASSDSGGGRETQYF.

The chain has TRBV7-6 and TRBJ2-3; tentatively, D is TRBD2 (6 bases). Looked up from germline, CDR1 is SGHVS and CDR2 is FNYEAQ. This CDR3 contains 15 residues. V lost 5 bases to trimming and J lost 0 bases, with 12 bases between them. The CDR3 bases are TGTGCCAGCAGCCGCCCGGCGGGGAGCACAGATACGCAGTATTTT. The encoded protein is CASSRPAGSTDTQYF.

The chain combines TRBV28 with TRBJ1-3, with D uncertain. V lost 5 bases and J lost 0, with 11 bases in between. The CDR3 has 15 residues. The germline gives CDR1 MDHEN, CDR2 SYDVKM. CDR3: CASSRRGSSGNTIYF. Written as DNA, the CDR3 is TGTGCCAGCAGTCGCCGGGGTAGCTCTGGAAACACCATATATTTT.

CDR3 coding DNA: TGCGCCAGCGGGCGGACAGGGAAGGGTTCACCCCTCCACTTT. This translates into CASGRTGKGSPLHF. V gene TRBV5-1 combines with J gene TRBJ1-6, with 8 bases identical to TRBD1. The CDR3 extends over 14 amino acids. The junction had 9 bases not matched to a gene; V was cut back by 7 bases and J by 9 bases. Germline V gene lookup returns CDR1 SGHRS and CDR2 YFSETQ.

The chain combines TRBV7-9 with TRBJ1-1; TRBD1 might be the D (5 bases). This CDR3 has 14 residues. Per germline, CDR1 SEHNR and CDR2 FQNEAQ (reference sequence). Trimming shortened V by 5 bases and J by 1 base, and 11 bases separated the two germline ends. CDR3 amino acids: CASSRGLTNTEAFF. CDR3 DNA sequence: TGTGCCAGCAGCCGGGGACTAACGAACACTGAAGCTTTCTTT.

This clone was detected a few times. Written as DNA, the CDR3 is TGTGCCAGCAGCTTCACGGGACCCCTCTATGGCTACACCTTC. Protein sequence: CASSFTGPLYGYTF. This chain connects TRBV11-2 to TRBJ1-2, with D perhaps TRBD1 (5 bases). The CDR3 length is 14 residues. CDR1 is SGHAT and CDR2 is FQNNGV in the germline V gene. V was pared by 3 bases and J by 4 bases, with 12 bases between. The variable domain in full, completed from reference TRBV11-2 and TRBJ1-2, reads EAGVAQSPRYKIIEKRQSVAFWCNPISGHATLYWYQQILGQGPKLLIQFQNNGVVDDSQLPKDRFSAERLKGVDSTLKIQPAKLEDSAVYLCASSFTGPLYGYTFGSGTRLTVV.

J is TRBJ1-1 and V is TRBV21-1. TRBV21-1 is a known pseudogene. This CDR3 is 17 amino acids long. The CDR3 is CASSKASAPPMNTEAFF. CDR3 nucleotide sequence: TGTGCCAGCAGCAAGGCCTCGGCCCCACCCATGAACACTGAAGCTTTCTTT.

V is TRBV5-1 and J is TRBJ2-3; 8 nucleotides align to TRBD1. V lost 0 bases, J lost 2 bases, and 2 bases stayed unmatched. CDR3 length: 15 amino acids. The V gene's germline CDR1 is SGHRS and CDR2 YFSETQ. Here the CDR3 DNA reads TGCGCCAGCAGCTTGGACAGGGGGGACACAGATACGCAGTATTTT. Protein product: CASSLDRGDTDTQYF.

The chain is built from TRBV3-1 (or the pseudogene TRBV3-2) and TRBJ2-7; TRBD1 matches at 7 bases. Germline V lookup: CDR1 LGHDT, CDR2 YNNKEL (reference sequence). The V segment lost 10 bases and the J segment 1 base; nucleotides outside the gene matches: 4. The CDR3 contains 12 residues. Here the CDR3 reads CATEGASYEQYF. The CDR3 nucleotides are TGTGCCACAGAGGGGGCTTCCTACGAGCAGTACTTC.

The chain couples TRBV27 to TRBJ2-5; 8 bases fit TRBD2. Trimming cost V 2 bases and J 5 bases; bases outside gene matches: 7. Germline V lookup: CDR1 MNHEY, CDR2 SMNVEV (reference sequence). This CDR3 comprises 15 residues. CDR3 sequence (DNA): TGTGCCAGCAGTTTAGGTCGGGGGGGCCAGGAGACCCAGTACTTC. Protein: CASSLGRGGQETQYF.

V usage is TRBV7-8 and J usage is TRBJ1-1, with 7 bases identical to TRBD1. CDR1 and CDR2 (germline): SGHVS, FQNEAQ. Losses at the gene ends were 5 bases for V and 7 bases for J; bases not matched to a gene: 13. The CDR3 has 15 residues. The DNA for the CDR3 is TGTGCCAGCAGCATCCATGCAGGGGGATCGAGTGAAGCTTTCTTT. This translates into CASSIHAGGSSEAFF. The whole variable domain, filled in from reference TRBV7-8 and TRBJ1-1, reads GAGVSQSPRYKVAKRGQDVALRCDPISGHVSLFWYQQALGQGPEFLTYFQNEAQLDKSGLPSDRFFAERPEGSVSTLKIQRTQQEDSAVYLCASSIHAGGSSEAFFGQGTRLTVV.

Points on this clone: Distinct nucleotide sequences in the sample also encode this CDR3. The DNA for the CDR3 is TGTGCCAGCAGCCTAACAGGGATGAACACTGAAGCTTTCTTT. Protein: CASSLTGMNTEAFF. The rearrangement links TRBV3-1 (or the pseudogene TRBV3-2) to TRBJ1-1, with a possible D match to TRBD1 (6 bases). The ends were cut back, 4 bases at V and 0 bases at J, with 9 bases in the middle. Germline V CDR1 and CDR2: LGHDT, YNNKEL (reference sequence). The CDR3 runs to 14 residues.